This T cell receptor beta chain was recorded in a study of T cells in Graves' hyperthyroidism and ophthalmopathy. The study, taken as a whole, reports: A 13 V-J signature model discriminated ophthalmopathy versus stable hyperthyroidism. In blood, most of the thyroid clonotypes expanded above 0.001 were also present.

With 3 bases removed from V and 9 bases from J, the gap between germline ends came to 26 bases. Germline lookup yields CDR1 KGHSH and CDR2 LQKENI. This CDR3 is 17 amino acids long. Many counts were recorded for this clonotype. Antigen specificity is unknown. Amplified TCR beta CDR3 regions came from RNA transcripts. TCR CDR3 underwent first-round RT-PCR with the HTBI primer set. TCRdb analysed the multiplex PCR reads with MiXCR anew, one entry per CDR3 protein. The sample includes about 380,000 distinct CDR3 sequences, roughly 14% of them seen just once. The clonotype comes from a man aged 25-45 years with Graves' hyperthyroidism that later progressed to Graves' ophthalmopathy. Sequencing was carried out using blood. The chain uses TRBV18 and TRBJ1-1; D is ambiguous. CDR3 sequence: CASSPDQSGGPIAKAFF. The CDR3 nucleotides are TGTGCCAGCTCACCCGACCAATCGGGAGGGCCGATAGCTAAAGCTTTCTTT.